This T cell receptor (beta chain) appears in the sequencing data of a study of Ad26.COV2.S vaccination and SARS-CoV-2 variants. The CDR3 is made up of 15 amino acids. The V and J ends lost 0 bases and 4 bases respectively, with 10 bases between them. The germline V gene encodes CDR1 SEHNR and CDR2 FQNEAQ (reference sequence). The data were produced by immunoSEQ multiplex PCR, yet TCRdb's version contains in-frame clones alone and is incomplete. The sample shows more than 400,000 clones, 92% of them seen only once. Treatment denoted: 19 received Ad26.COV2.S at low or high dose, single or two shots; five or six received placebo; per-sample allocation not given. The study sampled participants on day 63 after the first vaccine or placebo injection. The study, taken as a whole, reports: Non-spike TCR breadth did not differ much between vaccine and placebo recipients.

Concerning this clone: What it binds is unknown.

The sample consisted of peripheral blood, taken in a trial of Ad26.COV2.S vaccine versus placebo. The chain links TRBV7-9 to TRBJ1-5, with D perhaps matching TRBD1 (5 bases). The receptor was isolated from a person between 18 and 59 years old who received the Ad26.COV2.S COVID-19 vaccine or a placebo. CDR3 in DNA: TGTGCCAGCAGCTTAGCCGGGGGGACGAATCAGCCCCAGCATTTT. Translating it yields CASSLAGGTNQPQHF.